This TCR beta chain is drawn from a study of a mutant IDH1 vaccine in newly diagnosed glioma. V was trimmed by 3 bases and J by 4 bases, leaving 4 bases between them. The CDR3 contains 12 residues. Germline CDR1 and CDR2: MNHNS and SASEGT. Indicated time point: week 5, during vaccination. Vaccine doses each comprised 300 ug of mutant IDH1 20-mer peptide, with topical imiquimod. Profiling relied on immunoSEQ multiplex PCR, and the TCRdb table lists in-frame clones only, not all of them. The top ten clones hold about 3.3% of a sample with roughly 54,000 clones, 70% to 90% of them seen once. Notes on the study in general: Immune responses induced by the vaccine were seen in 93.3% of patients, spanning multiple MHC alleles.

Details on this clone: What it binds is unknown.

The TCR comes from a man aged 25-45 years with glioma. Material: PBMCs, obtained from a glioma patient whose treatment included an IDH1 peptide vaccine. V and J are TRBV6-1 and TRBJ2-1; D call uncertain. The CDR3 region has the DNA TGTGCCAGCAGTGATCGGTACAATGAGCAGTTCTTC. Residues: CASSDRYNEQFF.